A single sample gave rise to the 22 T cell receptor beta chains below, sequenced in a study of low-dose radiotherapy and immunotherapy resistance in tumors. TRAV- and TRBV-specific primers primed first-strand cDNA, covering alpha and beta chains. TCRs underwent 15 to 20 PCR cycles of amplification with a constant-region primer and V-primer adapter. TCRdb recomputed calls from the reads with MiXCR, one row per CDR3 protein. The table shows 80,000 to 90,000 distinct CDR3 sequences, with over 15% occurring only once. Noted time point: before trial treatment. The source was PBMCs, collected before treatment. The receptors were gathered from a male donor with prostate cancer.

Many counts were recorded for this clonotype. The chain couples TRBV4-1 to TRBJ1-2, with a weak D call TRBD1 (5 bases). This CDR3 has 11 residues. CDR1 is MGHRA, CDR2 YSYEKL, per germline. The ends were cut back, 4 bases at V and 8 bases at J, with 8 bases in the middle. In DNA form, the CDR3 reads TGCGCCAGCAGCCCCGGGACGGGCTACACCTTC. Translated: CASSPGTGYTF.

This clonotype was seen repeatedly, ten times or more. The chain couples TRBV2 to TRBJ2-3; maybe TRBD1 (6 bases). The germline V and J ends were trimmed by 9 bases and 0 bases, with 16 bases remaining between them. The CDR3 loop spans 15 amino acids. Germline assignment: CDR1 SNHLY and CDR2 FYNNEI. This CDR3 is CASSPGTTSTDTQYF. CDR3 DNA sequence: TGTGCCAGTTCGCCCGGGACAACTAGCACAGATACGCAGTATTTT. Full variable domain (outside the CDR3, taken from reference TRBV2 and TRBJ2-3): EPEVTQTPSHQVTQMGQEVILRCVPISNHLYFYWYRQILGQKVEFLVSFYNNEISEKSEIFDDQFSVERPDGSNFTLKIRSTKLEDSAMYFCASSPGTTSTDTQYFGPGTRLTVL.

This rearrangement joins TRBV4-2 to TRBJ2-7, with 8 nucleotides matching TRBD1. Germline V CDR1 and CDR2: LGHNA, YNFKEQ. The CDR3 spans 15 residues. V trimming: 5 bases; J trimming: 3 bases; junction bases outside the gene matches: 9. The CDR3 DNA reads as TGTGCCAGCAGCGTACTCCCCAGGGGGCTCTACGAGCAGTACTTC. Protein product: CASSVLPRGLYEQYF.

This clonotype was picked up many times. The J gene is TRBJ2-3, the V gene TRBV5-1; D possibly corresponds to TRBD2 (5 bases). Germline V gene lookup returns CDR1 SGHRS and CDR2 YFSETQ. V shed 0 bases and J shed 2 bases, with 13 bases lying between them. The CDR3 loop spans 16 amino acids. As DNA, the CDR3 is TGCGCCAGCAGCTTGGGAGGGCGTCACATCACAGATACGCAGTATTTT. Translated: CASSLGGRHITDTQYF.

About this clonotype: It is unclear where the CDR3 begins or ends on the DNA, so no DNA is shown, and the CDR3 is as TCRdb lists it. The rearrangement joins TRBV10-2 to TRBJ1-4; the table calls TRBD1, which could not be checked here. Germline V gene sequence: CDR1 WSHSY, CDR2 SAAADI. The CDR3 extends over 17 residues, inclusive of both ends. The CDR3 sequence is CASSELPGQGEKLFFFF.

This clonotype was counted ten times or more. The J gene is TRBJ1-5, the V gene TRBV3-1; D is ambiguous. Trimming left V 0 bases short and J 9 bases short, with 6 bases between. The CDR3 covers 12 residues. Germline CDR1 is LGHDT and CDR2 is YNNKEL (reference sequence). CDR3 sequence reads: CASSQEGRPQHF. DNA for the CDR3: TGTGCCAGCAGCCAAGAGGGAAGGCCCCAGCATTTT. Variable domain in full (rest from reference TRBV3-1 and TRBJ1-5): DTAVSQTPKYLVTQMGNDKSIKCEQNLGHDTMYWYKQDSKKFLKIMFSYNNKELIINETVPNRFSPKSPDKAHLNLHINSLELGDSAVYFCASSQEGRPQHFGDGTRLSIL.

This clonotype appeared many times. The V and J genes are TRBV6-5 and TRBJ2-1; tentatively, D is TRBD2 (6 bases). V lost 8 bases and J lost 6, with 11 bases in between. The CDR3 covers 12 residues. Looked up from germline, CDR1 is MNHEY and CDR2 is SVGAGI. This chain's CDR3 is CASAMRGNEQFF. CDR3 in DNA: TGTGCCAGCGCCATGCGGGGCAATGAGCAGTTCTTC.

This clonotype was recorded many times. The V and J genes are TRBV19 and TRBJ2-7; 9 nucleotides align to TRBD1. The CDR3 length is 13 residues. V lost 4 bases and J lost 5; bases outside the gene matches: 3. The V gene's germline CDR1 is LNHDA and CDR2 SQIVND (reference sequence). Written as DNA, the CDR3 is TGTGCCAGTAGTACAACAGGGGGCCACGAGCAGTACTTC. Protein sequence: CASSTTGGHEQYF.

The chain couples TRBV6-6 to TRBJ2-7, with 7 bases lining up with TRBD1. V shed 2 bases and J 2 bases; nucleotides not matched to a gene: 6. This CDR3 comprises 15 residues. The germline CDR1 and CDR2 sequences are MNHNY and SVGAGI (reference sequence). The CDR3 DNA is TGTGCCAGCAGTTACAGGGGGACAGCAGCCTACGAGCAGTACTTC. Translation gives CASSYRGTAAYEQYF.

In this sample, this clonotype turned up many times. CDR3 coding DNA: TGTGCCAGCAGTGAAGCGCAAGGGCGGGCGGGCTATGGCTACACCTTC. Amino acids: CASSEAQGRAGYGYTF. The chain recombines TRBV6-1 with TRBJ1-2; D call uncertain. The CDR3 sequence is 16 residues long. V was clipped by 0 bases and J by 4 bases, with 15 bases between them. Germline CDR1 is MNHNS and CDR2 is SASEGT.

The table lists this clonotype with many counts. The chain combines TRBV12-3 or TRBV12-4 with TRBJ1-3, with D unresolved. Trimming cost V 6 bases and J 0 bases, with 9 bases left between them. This CDR3 comprises 14 residues. CDR3 sequence (DNA): TGTGCCAGCAGCCAAGCTTACTCTGGAAACACCATATATTTT. Amino acid sequence: CASSQAYSGNTIYF.

This clonotype appeared many times. The chain carries TRBV7-9 and TRBJ1-5, with a weak D call TRBD1 (5 bases). Per the germline V gene, CDR1 is SEHNR and CDR2 is FQNEAQ (reference sequence). V was clipped by 1 base and J by 5 bases, with 15 bases between them. The CDR3 has 16 residues. CDR3 loop: CASSLGAQGRDQPQHF. The DNA for the CDR3 is TGTGCCAGCAGCTTAGGGGCCCAGGGTCGGGATCAGCCCCAGCATTTT.

This clonotype was recorded many times. This chain joins TRBV19 and TRBJ2-1, with 8 nucleotides matching TRBD1. The CDR3 is 16 amino acids. The ends lost 4 bases at V and 8 bases at J; junction bases unmatched: 13. Germline V CDR1 and CDR2: LNHDA, SQIVND (reference sequence). The CDR3 reads CASSTLTGGTGYEQFF. CDR3 bases: TGTGCCAGTAGTACCCTAACAGGGGGGACAGGCTATGAGCAGTTCTTC.

The chain is built from TRBV11-3 and TRBJ2-1; possibly TRBD1 for D (6 bases). Germline assignment: CDR1 SGHNT and CDR2 YENEEA. The CDR3 extends over 17 amino acids. Trimming shortened V by 5 bases and J by 3 bases, and 20 bases separated the two germline ends. The CDR3 sequence is CASSPESGQGHYNEQFF. The CDR3 region has the DNA TGTGCCAGCAGCCCTGAAAGCGGTCAGGGGCACTACAATGAGCAGTTCTTC.

By share, this clonotype ranks as medium-sized. The chain employs TRBV5-6 and TRBJ2-1, with a tentative D call TRBD1 (6 bases). The V gene's germline CDR1 is SGHDT and CDR2 YYEEEE. V shed 4 bases and J shed 9 bases, with 11 bases lying between them. CDR3 size: 12 residues. The CDR3 coding sequence is TGTGCCAGCAGCCCGCAGGGGAGTGAGCAGTTCTTC. Encoded protein: CASSPQGSEQFF.

This clonotype was recorded many times. The V and J genes are TRBV18 and TRBJ1-5, with D maybe TRBD1 (5 bases). The CDR3 is 15 residues long. Deletions cut 6 bases from V and 9 bases from J, with 21 bases between. CDR1 is KGHSH and CDR2 is LQKENI in the germline V gene. Here the CDR3 reads CASSPGRGYMGPQHF. CDR3 nucleotides: TGTGCCAGCTCCCCCGGACGGGGCTACATGGGGCCCCAGCATTTT.

In its sample, this clonotype was seen many times. This sequence joins TRBV6-6 and TRBJ1-2, with D possibly matching TRBD1 (5 bases). With 2 bases removed from V and 4 bases from J, the gap between germline ends came to 8 bases. CDR1 and CDR2 (germline): MNHNY, SVGAGI (reference sequence). The CDR3 is made up of 13 amino acids. The CDR3 DNA sequence: TGTGCCAGCAGTTACCAGGGTCTCTATGGCTACACCTTC. Translating it yields CASSYQGLYGYTF.

This clonotype was recorded at least ten times. This chain connects TRBV7-9 to TRBJ2-3; D is perhaps TRBD2 (6 bases). Germline CDR1 and CDR2: SEHNR and FQNEAQ (reference sequence). The CDR3 runs to 13 residues. V dropped 5 bases and J dropped 6 bases, with 12 bases sitting between them. The CDR3 region is CASSPPRGDTQYF. The CDR3 bases are TGTGCCAGCAGCCCACCTCGGGGGGATACGCAGTATTTT.

V usage is TRBV12-3 or TRBV12-4 and J usage is TRBJ2-6; D may be TRBD1 (6 bases). The ends were cut back, 5 bases at V and 0 bases at J, with 23 bases in the middle. The CDR3 is made up of 20 amino acids. As DNA, the CDR3 is TGTGCCAGCAGTCCCCTGGGGCACAGGGTTAAAGGCTCTGGGGCCAACGTCCTGACTTTC. Residues: CASSPLGHRVKGSGANVLTF.

Turning to this clonotype: This likely came from a read error, as a far larger clone is one base away. No conserved phenylalanine or tryptophan is present at the end of the CDR3, so a read error is the likely explanation. The limits of the CDR3 on the DNA are not certain, so only TCRdb's listed CDR3 is given. This rearrangement joins TRBV1 to TRBJ2-7; the table's D call, TRBD1, was not checked against the DNA. TRBV1 is a pseudogene. Both ends counted, the CDR3 spans 15 residues. The CDR3 here is CASSPTWQGGYEQYL.

Many counts were recorded for this clonotype. CDR3 amino acids: CASSGGERGNTIYF. The CDR3 DNA reads as TGTGCCAGCAGCGGAGGGGAACGTGGAAACACCATATATTTT. This sequence joins TRBV6-2 or TRBV6-3 and TRBJ1-3, with D tentatively TRBD1 (5 bases). CDR3 length equals 14 residues. Germline-derived CDR1 and CDR2 are MNHEY and SVGEGT. Trimming removed 6 bases at V and 3 bases at J, with 12 bases between.

As for this clonotype: A much larger clone lies one base from this, so it may be a read error. The V and J genes are TRBV6-8 and TRBJ2-2; TRBD2 matches at 7 bases. V lost 2 bases to trimming and J lost 6 bases; unmatched junction nucleotides: 15. The CDR3 contains 18 residues. Germline V lookup: CDR1 MNHGY, CDR2 SAAAGT. The CDR3 DNA sequence: TGTGCCAGCAGTTACAGGTTGGGCCGGGACTATCCCCCCGGGGAGCTGTTTTTT. This translates into CASSYRLGRDYPPGELFF.